This T cell receptor (beta chain) was identified during a study of blood T cell repertoires in COVID-19. The CDR3 extends over 13 amino acids. The germline gives CDR1 SNHLY, CDR2 FYNNEI. V lost 1 base to trimming and J lost 7 bases, with 10 bases between them. TCRdb's copy holds only in-frame clones and misses some; the assay was immunoSEQ multiplex PCR. The sample records 200,000 to 250,000 clones, more than 80% being singletons. All enrollees were roughly 18 to 89 years old and from under 25 US areas. The sequence was collected from a woman in her thirties or forties with acute COVID-19. Sequenced input: PBMCs or T cells enriched from blood (not recorded which). V usage is TRBV2 and J usage is TRBJ1-2; D gene uncertain. DNA for the CDR3: TGTGCCAGCAGTGAAGTAAAAACGGGTGGCTACACCTTC. It specifies CASSEVKTGGYTF.